The 30 T cell receptor beta chains presented below share a single source sample, sequenced in a study of cytomegalovirus exposure and HLA in healthy donors. PCR primers comprised 60 Vbeta and 13 Jbeta primers. The protocol was immunoSEQ multiplex PCR, while the TCRdb copy is restricted to in-frame clones and leaves out a portion. The sample lists around 110,000 clones, roughly 82% occurring once. Sequencing was carried out using PBMCs. The receptors stem from a male donor in good health and CMV-seronegative.

V usage is TRBV6-1 and J usage is TRBJ1-2; TRBD1 agrees at 9 bases. The junction had 7 bases not matched to a gene; V was cut back by 8 bases and J by 6 bases. CDR1 is MNHNS and CDR2 is SASEGT in the germline V gene. The CDR3 runs to 13 residues. CDR3 amino acids: CASGDRGWDGYTF. CDR3 in DNA: TGTGCCAGCGGCGACAGGGGGTGGGATGGCTACACCTTC.

The chain links TRBV7-9 to TRBJ1-1, with D perhaps matching TRBD1 (6 bases). Between the trimmed V and J ends, which lost 3 bases and 1 base, there was a span of 9 bases. This CDR3 region has 14 residues. From germline, CDR1 is SEHNR and CDR2 FQNEAQ (reference sequence). CDR3 sequence (DNA): TGTGCCAGCAGCTTCCGGACAGAGAACACTGAAGCTTTCTTT. This sequence encodes CASSFRTENTEAFF.

The rearrangement joins TRBV2 to TRBJ2-7; the D is unclear. V lost 5 bases to trimming and J lost 3 bases, with 17 bases between them. There are 15 residues in the CDR3. CDR1 and CDR2 (germline): SNHLY, FYNNEI. CDR3 bases: TGTGCCAGCAGTCAGAGTAGAACAAACAGCTACGAGCAGTACTTC. Its protein product is CASSQSRTNSYEQYF.

The gene calls are TRBV7-9 and TRBJ2-3; 8 bases match TRBD2. This CDR3 comprises 16 residues. Germline loops: CDR1 SEHNR, CDR2 FQNEAQ (reference sequence). J lost 4 bases, V lost 6 bases, and 12 bases had no gene match. This CDR3 reads CASRDRLGLGSDTQYF. Here the CDR3 DNA reads TGTGCCAGCAGGGACCGCCTGGGACTAGGGTCAGATACGCAGTATTTT.

V and J are TRBV7-6 and TRBJ1-1; 8 nucleotides agree with TRBD1. V shed 5 bases and J 3 bases; nucleotides not matched to a gene: 5. CDR1 and CDR2 from the germline V gene are SGHVS and FNYEAQ. This CDR3 region has 14 residues. This CDR3 reads CASSGQGGDTEAFF. CDR3 in DNA: TGTGCCAGCAGCGGACAGGGAGGGGACACTGAAGCTTTCTTT.

This clone was observed a handful of times. V usage is TRBV6-4 and J usage is TRBJ2-1, with D possibly being TRBD2 (6 bases). The length of the CDR3 is 13 residues. Trimming removed 4 bases at V and 5 bases at J, with 9 bases between. Germline V gene lookup returns CDR1 MRHNA and CDR2 SNTAGT. CDR3 loop: CASSAGAHNEQFF. The CDR3 DNA sequence: TGTGCCAGCAGTGCGGGAGCACACAATGAGCAGTTCTTC.

The rearrangement links TRBV28 to TRBJ2-1; TRBD2 matches 11 bases. The CDR3 spans 15 residues. The J segment lost 7 bases and the V segment lost 6 bases, leaving 8 bases of the junction unmatched. Germline V gene data show CDR1 as MDHEN and CDR2 as SYDVKM. The CDR3 region is CASSLSGRASNEQFF. Here the CDR3 DNA reads TGTGCCAGCAGCCTTAGCGGGAGGGCTTCAAATGAGCAGTTCTTC. Full variable domain (outside the CDR3, taken from reference TRBV28 and TRBJ2-1): DVKVTQSSRYLVKRTGEKVFLECVQDMDHENMFWYRQDPGLGLRLIYFSYDVKMKEKGDIPEGYSVSREKKERFSLILESASTNQTSMYLCASSLSGRASNEQFFGPGTRLTVL.

This sequence joins TRBV10-3 and TRBJ2-1; D remains unclear. V lost 0 bases and J 5 bases, leaving 5 bases between the germline ends. This CDR3 has 13 residues. CDR1 is ENHRY and CDR2 is SYGVKD in the germline V gene. In DNA form, the CDR3 reads TGTGCCATCAGTGAGTCGTTAGACAATGAGCAGTTCTTC. It specifies CAISESLDNEQFF.

The chain joins TRBV11-2 to TRBJ2-7; D perhaps matches TRBD1 (6 bases). CDR1 and CDR2 from the germline V gene are SGHAT and FQNNGV. The CDR3 length is 14 residues. Trimming cost V 6 bases and J 1 base, with 13 bases left between them. CDR3 in amino acids: CASRKNRASYEQYF. CDR3 DNA: TGTGCCAGCAGAAAAAACAGGGCTTCCTACGAGCAGTACTTC. Filled out from reference TRBV11-2 and TRBJ2-7, the complete variable domain reads EAGVAQSPRYKIIEKRQSVAFWCNPISGHATLYWYQQILGQGPKLLIQFQNNGVVDDSQLPKDRFSAERLKGVDSTLKIQPAKLEDSAVYLCASRKNRASYEQYFGPGTRLTVT.

The J gene is TRBJ1-2, the V gene TRBV7-2; D perhaps matches TRBD1 (6 bases). The V gene lost 6 bases and the J gene lost 4 bases, with 12 bases spanning the gap. The CDR3 extends over 13 amino acids. From germline, CDR1 is SGHTA and CDR2 FQGNSA. CDR3 protein: CASRPQGFYGYTF. CDR3 coding DNA: TGTGCCAGCAGGCCACAGGGATTCTATGGCTACACCTTC.

Only a few counts were recorded for this clone. The V call is TRBV6-4, the J call TRBJ2-1; 13 bases agree with TRBD2. This CDR3 has 16 residues. Germline trimming cut 4 bases from V and 4 bases from J; bases unmatched to any gene: 4. The germline V gene has CDR1 MRHNA and CDR2 SNTAGT. The chain's CDR3 is CASSATSGRAYNEQFF. For the CDR3, the DNA is TGTGCCAGCAGTGCCACTAGCGGGAGGGCGTACAATGAGCAGTTCTTC.

This clone showed up just once. The V and J genes are TRBV7-9 and TRBJ1-1, with 9 nucleotides matching TRBD1. This CDR3 contains 17 residues. V trimming: 5 bases; J trimming: 4 bases; junction bases outside the gene matches: 14. Per germline, CDR1 SEHNR and CDR2 FQNEAQ (reference sequence). CDR3 sequence: CASSLGGQGTLSTEAFF. CDR3 in DNA: TGTGCCAGCAGCCTAGGAGGACAGGGGACTTTGAGCACTGAAGCTTTCTTT. The variable domain in full, completed from reference TRBV7-9 and TRBJ1-1, reads DTGVSQNPRHKITKRGQNVTFRCDPISEHNRLYWYRQTLGQGPEFLTYFQNEAQLEKSRLLSDRFSAERPKGSFSTLEIQRTEQGDSAMYLCASSLGGQGTLSTEAFFGQGTRLTVV.

This clone has only one observation. This chain links TRBV28 with TRBJ2-6; D gene unclear. Germline V CDR1 and CDR2: MDHEN, SYDVKM. Trimming took 9 bases from V and 0 from J, leaving 12 bases between them. This CDR3 comprises 15 residues. As DNA, the CDR3 is TGTGCCAGTTCCCCGGGTGACTCTGGGGCCAACGTCCTGACTTTC. Translated, it gives CASSPGDSGANVLTF.

This rearrangement joins TRBV27 to TRBJ2-1; 9 positions match TRBD2. The CDR3 sequence is 15 residues long. CDR1 MNHEY and CDR2 SMNVEV come from the germline V gene (reference sequence). V dropped 3 bases and J dropped 2; count of bases not matched to a gene: 2. CDR3 DNA: TGTGCCAGCAGTTTGGCGGGAGGGACCTACAATGAGCAGTTCTTC. Translated, it gives CASSLAGGTYNEQFF.

This clone has a single count. The V gene is TRBV5-1, the J gene TRBJ1-1; TRBD1 aligns across 9 bases. Germline V gives CDR1 SGHRS, CDR2 YFSETQ. This CDR3 contains 14 residues. After removal of 4 bases from V and 3 bases from J, the junction contained 4 bases not matched to a gene. The CDR3 coding sequence is TGCGCCAGCAGCGGACAGGGGTCTTACACTGAAGCTTTCTTT. It is translated as CASSGQGSYTEAFF.

CDR3 sequence: CASSPTDRPKNIQYF. CDR3 bases: TGTGCCAGCAGCCCGACGGACAGGCCCAAAAACATTCAGTACTTC. This chain connects TRBV7-2 to TRBJ2-4; 7 bases agree with TRBD1. CDR1 and CDR2 (germline): SGHTA, FQGNSA. V lost 5 bases, J lost 2 bases, and 6 bases stayed unmatched. The CDR3 has 15 amino acids.

The chain employs TRBV27 and TRBJ2-1; 8 bases agree with TRBD2. The V segment lost 8 bases and the J segment 9 bases; nucleotides outside the gene matches: 12. The CDR3 has 14 residues. Germline assignment: CDR1 MNHEY and CDR2 SMNVEV (reference sequence). The CDR3 protein is CASLGAGGRIEQFF. The DNA for the CDR3 is TGTGCCAGCCTGGGGGCGGGAGGAAGGATTGAGCAGTTCTTC.

V gene TRBV9 combines with J gene TRBJ2-1; D is possibly TRBD2 (6 bases). The CDR3 is 17 residues long. V was clipped by 0 bases and J by 2 bases, with 15 bases between them. The germline V gene encodes CDR1 SGDLS and CDR2 YYNGEE. In nucleotides, the CDR3 is TGTGCCAGCAGCGTAGGTAGAGTAGCGGCTCCCTACAATGAGCAGTTCTTC. Translation: CASSVGRVAAPYNEQFF.

CDR3 DNA: TGTGCCAGCAGCTTAGCGGGAATAGGGGACGAGCAGTACTTC. It encodes CASSLAGIGDEQYF. V is TRBV7-6 and J is TRBJ2-7; the D gene is possibly TRBD1 (5 bases). Germline-derived CDR1 and CDR2 are SGHVS and FNYEAQ. V dropped 0 bases and J dropped 5 bases, with 11 bases sitting between them. There are 14 residues in the CDR3. Filled out from reference TRBV7-6 and TRBJ2-7, the complete variable domain reads GAGVSQSPRYKVTKRGQDVALRCDPISGHVSLYWYRQALGQGPEFLTYFNYEAQQDKSGLPNDRFSAERPEGSISTLTIQRTEQRDSAMYRCASSLAGIGDEQYFGPGTRLTVT.

This clone was found once. V gene TRBV21-1 combines with J gene TRBJ1-5; the DNA was not used to check the table's D call, TRBD1. TRBV21-1 is an annotated pseudogene. This CDR3 contains 16 residues. The CDR3 DNA sequence: TGTGCCAGCAGGGGAACAGGGGGTACTGGAAAGAGGCCCCAGCATTTT. Amino acid sequence: CASRGTGGTGKRPQHF.

The chain uses TRBV4-1 and TRBJ2-5; 7 nucleotides agree with TRBD1. CDR3 length: 14 residues. J lost 2 bases, V lost 6 bases, and 6 bases had no gene match. Germline assignment: CDR1 MGHRA and CDR2 YSYEKL. CDR3 bases: TGCGCCAGCAGGAGGACAGGTTTACAAGAGACCCAGTACTTC. Translating gives CASRRTGLQETQYF.

This sequence joins TRBV2 and TRBJ2-1; 13 bases line up with TRBD2. Germline CDR1 reads SNHLY; CDR2 reads FYNNEI. This CDR3 spans 19 amino acids. V lost 4 bases, J lost 1 base, and 10 bases stayed unmatched. Written as DNA, the CDR3 is TGTGCCAGCAGTGTCCCCACTAGCGGGAGGGCCCGTTCCTACAATGAGCAGTTCTTC. Amino acids: CASSVPTSGRARSYNEQFF.

In its sample, this clone was seen once. The V and J genes are TRBV6-1 and TRBJ2-3; 9 bases align to TRBD1. This CDR3 contains 17 residues. The V gene end was trimmed by 2 bases and the J gene end by 5 bases; junction bases not matched to a gene: 11. CDR1 is MNHNS and CDR2 is SASEGT in the germline V gene. The CDR3 sequence is CASSELTGTGRGDTQYF. In nucleotides, the CDR3 is TGTGCCAGCAGTGAACTTACCGGGACAGGGCGAGGAGATACGCAGTATTTT.

Here the CDR3 reads CASSLGAGEYNEQFF. For the CDR3, the DNA is TGCGCCAGCAGCTTGGGGGCGGGCGAGTACAATGAGCAGTTCTTC. The chain has TRBV5-1 and TRBJ2-1; maybe TRBD2 (5 bases). This CDR3 comprises 15 residues. Per germline, CDR1 SGHRS and CDR2 YFSETQ. The V end lost 0 bases, the J end lost 4 bases, and 11 bases lay between the germline ends.

The CDR3 loop is CAWSSMSGPGDEQYF. CDR3 nucleotide sequence: TGTGCCTGGAGTAGTATGAGCGGGCCCGGAGACGAGCAGTACTTC. The chain uses TRBV30 and TRBJ2-7, with a tentative D call TRBD2 (6 bases). This CDR3 spans 15 amino acids. V was clipped by 2 bases and J by 5 bases, with 19 bases between them. Germline V lookup: CDR1 GTSNPN, CDR2 SVGIG (reference sequence).

The CDR3 loop is CASRTFNGAQETQYF. DNA for the CDR3: TGCGCCAGCAGAACCTTTAATGGGGCCCAAGAGACCCAGTACTTC. The genes are TRBV5-1 and TRBJ2-5, with a tentative D call TRBD1 (5 bases). V lost 5 bases, J lost 1 base, and 15 bases lay in between. Per germline, CDR1 SGHRS and CDR2 YFSETQ. There are 15 residues in the CDR3.

The chain combines TRBV6-1 with TRBJ2-7; 10 bases match TRBD2. The CDR3 length is 15 residues. After removal of 6 bases from V and 3 bases from J, the junction contained 8 bases not matched to a gene. The germline V gene has CDR1 MNHNS and CDR2 SASEGT. CDR3 residues: CASRESSGRYYEQYF. The CDR3 bases are TGTGCCAGCAGGGAAAGTAGCGGGAGGTACTACGAGCAGTACTTC.

The V and J genes are TRBV25-1 and TRBJ2-3; 9 nucleotides line up with TRBD2. Germline V gene data show CDR1 as MGHDK and CDR2 as SYGVNS. J lost 6 bases, V lost 2 bases, and 9 bases had no gene match. CDR3 length equals 16 residues. CDR3 protein: CASSEQPSGRRDTQYF. CDR3 DNA: TGTGCCAGCAGTGAACAACCCAGCGGGAGGAGGGATACGCAGTATTTT.

The chain is built from TRBV6-5 and TRBJ2-5, with a possible D match to TRBD2 (6 bases). Looked up from germline, CDR1 is MNHEY and CDR2 is SVGAGI. This CDR3 has 14 amino acids. V was trimmed by 3 bases and J by 2 bases, leaving 10 bases between them. The CDR3 DNA sequence: TGTGCCAGCAGTTATGGAGGGTCGCAAGAGACCCAGTACTTC. Its protein product is CASSYGGSQETQYF.

This chain joins TRBV7-2 and TRBJ2-7; D uncertain. In germline, CDR1 is SGHTA, CDR2 FQGNSA. The CDR3 length is 11 residues. V lost 5 bases and J 2 bases, leaving 4 bases between the germline ends. The CDR3 coding sequence is TGTGCCAGCAGCGGCACCTACGAGCAGTACTTC. Translated: CASSGTYEQYF.